This entry lists 8 T cell receptor beta chains sequenced from one sample in a study of T cell clonotyping in hematopoietic cell transplantation. Noted time point: recipient sample about 28 days before transplant, after cytoreduction. Libraries were prepared by immunoSEQ multiplex PCR; TCRdb keeps only in-frame clonotypes and omits some of them. The sample holds around 15,000 clones; just over 90% are singletons and the top ten take approximately 1.8%. Sequenced here: peripheral blood mononuclear cells, sampled before stem cell transplant. The receptor set was obtained from a man between 18 and 29 years old with biphenotypic leukemia. Some clones in this sample may be carry-over from other donors' samples.

The CDR3 loop is CASSSYAQGGPYEQYF. The CDR3 region has the DNA TGTGCCAGTAGTAGCTACGCACAGGGAGGTCCCTACGAGCAGTACTTC. The chain combines TRBV19 with TRBJ2-7, with D possibly called TRBD1 or TRBD2 (6 bases each). Germline lookup yields CDR1 LNHDA and CDR2 SQIVND (reference sequence). This CDR3 has 16 amino acids. V was cut by 4 bases and J by 2 bases, with 18 bases left in between. Using reference TRBV19 and TRBJ2-7 for the parts outside the CDR3, the full variable domain is DGGITQSPKYLFRKEGQNVTLSCEQNLNHDAMYWYRQDPGQGLRLIYYSQIVNDFQKGDIAEGYSVSREKKESFPLTVTSAQKNPTAFYLCASSSYAQGGPYEQYFGPGTRLTVT.

The chain links TRBV4-1 to TRBJ2-1, with D unclear. Trimming stripped 1 base from V and 10 bases from J, with 11 bases between. Germline values: CDR1 MGHRA, CDR2 YSYEKL. This CDR3 is 13 amino acids long. CDR3 bases: TGCGCCAGCAGCCAAGCGAATAATTGGGAGCAGTTCTTC. Translation gives CASSQANNWEQFF.

The rearrangement joins TRBV25-1 to TRBJ1-5; the match to TRBD1 covers 7 bases. Germline CDR1 reads MGHDK; CDR2 reads SYGVNS. There are 14 residues in the CDR3. Losses at the gene ends were 4 bases for V and 5 bases for J; bases not matched to a gene: 5. The CDR3, as DNA: TGTGCCAGCAGTGGGGACAGCGTTTATCAGCCCCAGCATTTT. Its translation is CASSGDSVYQPQHF. Full variable domain (rest looked up from reference TRBV25-1 and TRBJ1-5): EADIYQTPRYLVIGTGKKITLECSQTMGHDKMYWYQQDPGMELHLIHYSYGVNSTEKGDLSSESTVSRIRTEHFPLTLESARPSHTSQYLCASSGDSVYQPQHFGDGTRLSIL.

J is TRBJ1-6 and V is TRBV30; TRBD1 might be the D (5 bases). Germline V gene lookup returns CDR1 GTSNPN and CDR2 SVGIG (reference sequence). This CDR3 contains 14 residues. Trimming shortened V by 1 base and J by 10 bases, and 14 bases separated the two germline ends. The CDR3 loop is CAWSGDQRTSPLHF. CDR3 DNA: TGTGCCTGGAGTGGGGACCAAAGGACGTCACCCCTCCACTTT.

The genes are TRBV7-8 and TRBJ2-7, with D tentatively TRBD1 or TRBD2 (5 bases each). The V gene's germline CDR1 is SGHVS and CDR2 FQNEAQ. Trimming pared 5 bases from V and 4 bases from J, leaving 18 bases between. The CDR3 sequence is 15 residues long. The CDR3 DNA reads TGTGCCAGCAGCCCCCGGGACGGTCTTAGGTACGAGCAGTACTTC. Its protein product is CASSPRDGLRYEQYF.

This chain uses TRBV30 with TRBJ2-1; D may correspond to TRBD1 or TRBD2 (5 bases each). V dropped 3 bases and J dropped 6 bases, with 18 bases sitting between them. CDR1 is GTSNPN and CDR2 is SVGIG in the germline V gene (reference sequence). This CDR3 has 15 residues. The CDR3 nucleotides are TGTGCCTGGAGCCGAGGGACCCCTAGGGGCAATGAGCAGTTCTTC. Translating it yields CAWSRGTPRGNEQFF.

The V and J genes are TRBV30 and TRBJ2-7, with TRBD1 as a possible D gene (6 bases). Germline V gene sequence: CDR1 GTSNPN, CDR2 SVGIG (reference sequence). The CDR3 spans 13 residues. Trimming shortened V by 2 bases and J by 2 bases, and 10 bases separated the two germline ends. The CDR3 region is CAWSTGSTYEQYF. CDR3 nucleotide sequence: TGTGCCTGGAGTACAGGGAGTACCTACGAGCAGTACTTC.

The V call is TRBV30, the J call TRBJ1-4; tentative D call: TRBD1 (5 bases). Germline CDR1 is GTSNPN and CDR2 is SVGIG (reference sequence). V gave up 2 bases and J gave up 5 bases, with 18 bases separating them. The CDR3 is 16 amino acids. The chain's CDR3 is CAWSTTSGTENEKLFF. The DNA for the CDR3 is TGTGCCTGGAGTACTACGTCCGGGACGGAGAATGAAAAACTGTTTTTT.